This passage covers 4 T cell receptor beta chains from one sample sequenced in a study of OX40 agonist ivuxolimab in advanced cancers. Library generation was performed with the immunoSEQ multiplex PCR assay. TCRdb took over this immuneACCESS table, retaining in-frame rearrangements with V and J assigned. Such tables are incomplete; in checked studies, under half of the missing clones stem from an unresolved V gene, and the remainder is unexplained. Counted in this sample were roughly 64,000 clones; 70% to 90% of them appeared once. Jointly, the top ten make up under 0.85% of the sample. Sequences were derived from CD4+ or CD8+ T cells sorted from blood, sampled in a trial of the OX40 agonist ivuxolimab. The receptors were sampled from an adult with an advanced solid tumor such as melanoma, head and neck, liver or kidney cancer.

CDR3 sequence (DNA): TGTGCCAGCAGCATACAGCAGAGAAACACTGAAGCTTTCTTT. Protein sequence: CASSIQQRNTEAFF. The chain is built from TRBV5-4 and TRBJ1-1; D not certain. The CDR3 length is 14 residues. Germline lookup yields CDR1 SGHNT and CDR2 YYREEE (reference sequence). Trimming shortened V by 4 bases and J by 2 bases, and 12 bases separated the two germline ends.

The count of this clone is one. This chain connects TRBV29-1 to TRBJ1-4; TRBD1 might be the D (5 bases). CDR3 length: 14 residues. Trimming took 6 bases from V and 8 from J, leaving 19 bases between them. From germline, CDR1 is SQVTM and CDR2 ANQGSEA. The chain's CDR3 is CSVSLSWEGEKLFF. CDR3 DNA sequence: TGCAGCGTCTCACTCAGTTGGGAGGGGGAAAAACTGTTTTTT.

The V gene is TRBV19, the J gene TRBJ2-3, with D perhaps matching TRBD2 (5 bases). This CDR3 has 12 amino acids. Per germline, CDR1 LNHDA and CDR2 SQIVND (reference sequence). V was shortened by 9 bases and J by 7 bases, with 14 bases between the two germline ends. The CDR3 nucleotides are TGTGCCAGCTCCGGGGAAACCAATACGCAGTATTTT. Residues: CASSGETNTQYF.

V gene TRBV6-6 combines with J gene TRBJ2-7, with 8 bases fitting TRBD2. The CDR3 loop spans 12 amino acids. Unmatched junction bases numbered 1, after V lost 6 bases and J lost 3 bases. Germline CDR1 MNHNY, CDR2 SVGAGI (reference sequence). The CDR3 nucleotides are TGTGCCAGCAGCCGGGGGGGCTACGAGCAGTACTTC. Protein sequence: CASSRGGYEQYF.